These 13 T cell receptor beta chains share one sample of origin, sequenced in a study of post-analysis software for immune sequencing data. Study observations and caveats: Patients carried several TRBV segments more frequently than controls did, and TRBV5-6, TRBV5-1 and TRBV20-1 were among them.

No antigen is known for these receptors. TCR beta libraries were prepared from cDNA with unique molecular identifiers. TCRdb reprocessed the PCR reads with MiXCR, giving one entry per CDR3 protein. This table holds hundreds of thousands of distinct CDR3 sequences, approximately 59% found once. The sequenced material came from blood. The receptors here all came from a girl aged 2-15 years with multiple sclerosis.

This chain links TRBV20-1 with TRBJ2-1, with a possible D match to TRBD2 (6 bases). CDR3 length equals 13 residues. Germline V lookup: CDR1 DFQATT, CDR2 SNEGSKA (reference sequence). Trimming cost V 5 bases and J 5 bases, with 13 bases left between them. DNA for the CDR3: TGCAGTGCTGCCCTCCTAGCGAACAATGAGCAGTTCTTC. Protein product: CSAALLANNEQFF.

The gene calls are TRBV12-3 or TRBV12-4 and TRBJ2-7; 11 bases align to TRBD2. This CDR3 is 16 amino acids long. Trimming removed 5 bases from V and 1 base from J; junction bases left unmatched: 7. For the CDR3, the DNA is TGTGCCAGCAGTACGGGACTAGCGGCCACTTCCTACGAGCAGTACTTC. Encoded protein: CASSTGLAATSYEQYF.

This chain joins TRBV19 and TRBJ1-1, with D perhaps matching TRBD1 (6 bases). V lost 0 bases to trimming and J lost 1 base, with 12 bases between them. The CDR3 has 16 residues. CDR1 and CDR2 from the germline V gene are LNHDA and SQIVND (reference sequence). The CDR3 nucleotides are TGTGCCAGTAGTATAGACCCGACAGGCAGGAACACTGAAGCTTTCTTT. Its protein is CASSIDPTGRNTEAFF.

The chain recombines TRBV9 with TRBJ2-7; maybe TRBD1 (5 bases). Trimming took 3 bases from V and 2 from J, leaving 18 bases between them. Germline V gene data show CDR1 as SGDLS and CDR2 as YYNGEE. This CDR3 is 16 amino acids long. The CDR3 DNA is TGTGCCAGCAGCGCTTCCTCTGGGGCGCGCCCCTACGAGCAGTACTTC. Translation gives CASSASSGARPYEQYF.

The chain joins TRBV5-1 to TRBJ2-7; D might be TRBD2 (5 bases). The V gene lost 0 bases and the J gene lost 4 bases, with 8 bases spanning the gap. From germline, CDR1 is SGHRS and CDR2 YFSETQ. This CDR3 contains 13 residues. The CDR3 sequence is CASSLGEGYEQYF. In DNA form, the CDR3 reads TGCGCCAGCAGCTTGGGTGAGGGTTACGAGCAGTACTTC.

The chain carries TRBV5-5 and TRBJ1-6, with TRBD1 matching over 10 bases. V shed 4 bases and J 9 bases; nucleotides not matched to a gene: 7. Germline CDR1 and CDR2: SGHKS and YYEKEE (reference sequence). This CDR3 has 15 amino acids. The CDR3 is CASSPMTGGFSPLHF. The CDR3 DNA reads TGTGCCAGCAGCCCTATGACAGGGGGCTTTTCACCCCTCCACTTT.

The chain has TRBV7-2 and TRBJ1-1; D gene unclear. V lost 5 bases and J lost 0, with 16 bases in between. Germline V gene data show CDR1 as SGHTA and CDR2 as FQGNSA. The CDR3 contains 16 residues. This CDR3 reads CASSTQGPLMNTEAFF. Written as DNA, the CDR3 is TGTGCCAGCAGCACCCAAGGGCCACTTATGAACACTGAAGCTTTCTTT.

In its sample, this clonotype was seen a few times. V is TRBV29-1 and J is TRBJ1-2, with 11 bases matching TRBD1. This CDR3 contains 12 residues. V trimming: 7 bases; J trimming: 7 bases; junction bases outside the gene matches: 5. Germline CDR1 reads SQVTM; CDR2 reads ANQGSEA. Written as DNA, the CDR3 is TGCAGCGGTGGACAGGGGGCAACTGGCTACACCTTC. Translating gives CSGGQGATGYTF.

In this sample, this clonotype turned up once. The chain links TRBV20-1 to TRBJ1-2; TRBD1 might be the D (6 bases). V was shortened by 1 base and J by 3 bases, with 9 bases between the two germline ends. The CDR3 spans 13 residues. Per germline, CDR1 DFQATT and CDR2 SNEGSKA (reference sequence). The CDR3 DNA sequence: TGCAGTGCTAGAGGGCCAGGGGACTATGGCTACACCTTC. It yields the protein CSARGPGDYGYTF.

This rearrangement joins TRBV6-5 to TRBJ1-1; D gene unclear. The length of the CDR3 is 15 residues. Trimming pared 2 bases from V and 5 bases from J, leaving 15 bases between. CDR1 is MNHEY and CDR2 is SVGAGI in the germline V gene. This chain's CDR3 is CASSYDLEALTEAFF. DNA for the CDR3: TGTGCCAGCAGTTACGATTTAGAGGCGTTAACTGAAGCTTTCTTT.

The chain links TRBV20-1 to TRBJ2-5; D may be TRBD2 (5 bases). The J call may be in error: the DNA end matches TRBJ2-7 better. Germline loops: CDR1 DFQATT, CDR2 SNEGSKA (reference sequence). This CDR3 comprises 13 residues. CDR3: CSARAVGSYEQYF. The CDR3 DNA follows: TGCAGTGCTAGAGCCGTGGGGAGCTACGAGCAGTACTTC.

This clonotype was seen many times. The rearrangement links TRBV7-2 to TRBJ2-1; D remains unclear. Germline-derived CDR1 and CDR2 are SGHTA and FQGNSA. CDR3 length equals 13 residues. V shed 1 base and J shed 10 bases, with 11 bases lying between them. The CDR3, as DNA: TGTGCCAGCAGCTTAGGACCCAGGAGAGAGCAGTTCTTC. Encoded protein: CASSLGPRREQFF.

The chain combines TRBV11-3 with TRBJ2-1, with 14 bases matching TRBD2. J gave up 10 bases and V 3 bases, and 11 bases lay outside the gene matches. Per germline, CDR1 SGHNT and CDR2 YENEEA. This CDR3 comprises 17 residues. CDR3 amino acids: CASSFGTGTSGGLEQFF. As DNA, the CDR3 is TGTGCCAGCAGCTTCGGGACAGGGACTAGCGGGGGTCTCGAGCAGTTCTTC.